This passage covers 23 T cell receptor beta chains from one sample sequenced in a study of cytomegalovirus exposure and HLA in healthy donors. Data came from immunoSEQ multiplex PCR; TCRdb stores just in-frame clones and leaves some out. Of about 110,000 clones listed, about 92% are singletons. The sequencing sample was made of PBMCs. These TCRs come from a woman aged 18-29 years in good health and CMV-seronegative.

The rearrangement joins TRBV28 to TRBJ2-5, with a weak D call TRBD2 (6 bases). Trimming removed 3 bases from V and 1 base from J, with 9 bases in between. Germline CDR1 reads MDHEN; CDR2 reads SYDVKM. The CDR3 spans 14 residues. In nucleotides, the CDR3 is TGTGCCAGCAGTTTGGGCGGGACCCAAGAGACCCAGTACTTC. Translated, it gives CASSLGGTQETQYF.

This rearrangement joins TRBV6-5 to TRBJ1-1, with D maybe TRBD1 (5 bases). The CDR3 loop spans 14 amino acids. Trimming took 2 bases from V and 7 from J, leaving 14 bases between them. Looked up from germline, CDR1 is MNHEY and CDR2 is SVGAGI. DNA for the CDR3: TGTGCCAGCAGTTACGACCAGGGTAAAATTGAAGCTTTCTTT. This translates into CASSYDQGKIEAFF.

The genes are TRBV25-1 and TRBJ2-1, with D uncertain. Germline loops: CDR1 MGHDK, CDR2 SYGVNS. V shed 10 bases and J shed 6 bases, with 16 bases lying between them. There are 13 residues in the CDR3. The DNA for the CDR3 is TGTGCCACCCAAACGATGGCCCCCAATGAGCAGTTCTTC. This encodes CATQTMAPNEQFF.

V gene TRBV4-1 combines with J gene TRBJ2-5; 13 nucleotides align to TRBD2. The germline V gene encodes CDR1 MGHRA and CDR2 YSYEKL. The CDR3 contains 19 residues. Unmatched junction bases numbered 14, after V lost 4 bases and J lost 3 bases. CDR3 region: CASSRGLAGVSLLKETQYF. The DNA of the CDR3 is TGCGCCAGCAGCCGTGGACTAGCGGGAGTATCTCTCCTAAAAGAGACCCAGTACTTC.

The rearrangement uses TRBV6-5 and TRBJ2-7; 11 nucleotides match TRBD2. Germline CDR1 and CDR2: MNHEY and SVGAGI. The CDR3 runs 13 residues. V lost 5 bases and J lost 4; bases outside the gene matches: 1. This chain's CDR3 is CASSRLAGYEQYF. The CDR3 DNA follows: TGTGCCAGCAGTCGACTAGCGGGGTACGAGCAGTACTTC.

This rearrangement joins TRBV5-1 to TRBJ2-5; 14 bases agree with TRBD2. Germline CDR1 SGHRS, CDR2 YFSETQ. Unmatched junction bases numbered 3, after V lost 0 bases and J lost 5 bases. The CDR3 totals 16 residues. The CDR3 region is CASSLGTSGRSETQYF. The CDR3 DNA follows: TGCGCCAGCAGCTTGGGGACTAGCGGGAGGAGCGAGACCCAGTACTTC.

The rearrangement links TRBV7-9 to TRBJ1-4, with TRBD1 identical over 8 bases. V lost 3 bases to trimming and J lost 8 bases; unmatched junction nucleotides: 8. The germline gives CDR1 SEHNR, CDR2 FQNEAQ (reference sequence). CDR3 length: 15 amino acids. CDR3 sequence reads: CASSFGQGGSEKLFF. The CDR3 DNA follows: TGTGCCAGCAGCTTCGGACAGGGAGGATCAGAAAAACTGTTTTTT.

The V and J genes are TRBV4-1 and TRBJ2-3, with TRBD1 matching over 9 bases. The length of the CDR3 is 18 residues. V was clipped by 4 bases and J by 5 bases; unmatched bases: 16. Germline assignment: CDR1 MGHRA and CDR2 YSYEKL. CDR3 nucleotide sequence: TGCGCCAGCAGCCTTCAAGCGAACAGGGGGCGCGGGAAAGATACGCAGTATTTT. Its protein product is CASSLQANRGRGKDTQYF.

This clone was seen a handful of times. The chain couples TRBV6-6 to TRBJ1-5; D call uncertain. The V gene lost 5 bases and the J gene lost 8 bases, with 10 bases spanning the gap. The CDR3 is 12 residues long. Per germline, CDR1 MNHNY and CDR2 SVGAGI (reference sequence). The CDR3 nucleotides read TGTGCCAGCAGTCCGGTTGGAGAGCCCCAGCATTTT. This codes for CASSPVGEPQHF.

This chain links TRBV4-2 with TRBJ2-3; D is unclear. The CDR3 has 12 residues. V was pared by 0 bases and J by 8 bases, with 6 bases between. Per germline, CDR1 LGHNA and CDR2 YNFKEQ. Here the CDR3 DNA reads TGTGCCAGCAGCCAAGATTCCGGTACGCAGTATTTT. This translates into CASSQDSGTQYF.

The chain combines TRBV30 with TRBJ1-1; D perhaps matches TRBD1 (5 bases). This CDR3 spans 12 amino acids. Looked up from germline, CDR1 is GTSNPN and CDR2 is SVGIG (reference sequence). V was clipped by 2 bases and J by 5 bases, with 9 bases between them. The CDR3 bases are TGTGCCTGGAGTCAAAGGGGTACTGAAGCTTTCTTT. It translates to CAWSQRGTEAFF. Supplemented by reference TRBV30 and TRBJ1-1, the full variable domain reads SQTIHQWPATLVQPVGSPLSLECTVEGTSNPNLYWYRQAAGRGLQLLFYSVGIGQISSEVPQNLSASRPQDRQFILSSKKLLLSDSGFYLCAWSQRGTEAFFGQGTRLTVV.

The table lists this clone with a count of one. J is TRBJ2-3 and V is TRBV5-1, with 11 bases aligning to TRBD1. CDR3 length: 14 residues. V gave up 7 bases and J gave up 6 bases; unmatched junction bases: 7. The germline V gene encodes CDR1 SGHRS and CDR2 YFSETQ. This CDR3 is CASGGQGASDTQYF. As DNA, the CDR3 is TGCGCCAGCGGCGGACAGGGGGCTTCTGATACGCAGTATTTT.

The chain combines TRBV11-2 with TRBJ1-1, with TRBD1 as a possible D gene (5 bases). CDR3 length: 18 residues. Germline assignment: CDR1 SGHAT and CDR2 FQNNGV. V was trimmed by 1 base and J by 5 bases, leaving 23 bases between them. The CDR3 loop reads CASSLVGLPGGRGTEAFF. The CDR3 DNA reads as TGTGCCAGCAGCTTAGTAGGGCTCCCTGGGGGGAGAGGGACTGAAGCTTTCTTT.

The V and J genes are TRBV7-2 and TRBJ2-7; 9 bases are a match to TRBD1. This CDR3 region has 15 residues. In germline, CDR1 is SGHTA, CDR2 FQGNSA. Losses at the gene ends were 5 bases for V and 2 bases for J; bases not matched to a gene: 7. The CDR3 DNA reads TGTGCCAGCAGCCCCGGGACAGGGATGCCCTACGAGCAGTACTTC. Encoded protein: CASSPGTGMPYEQYF.

V usage is TRBV18 and J usage is TRBJ2-7; a weak D match, TRBD2 (6 bases). This CDR3 has 13 amino acids. Germline assignment: CDR1 KGHSH and CDR2 LQKENI. V was pared by 2 bases and J by 3 bases, with 8 bases between. In DNA form, the CDR3 reads TGTGCCAGCTCACCAGCGGGGATCTACGAGCAGTACTTC. Encoded protein: CASSPAGIYEQYF.

The V call is TRBV5-4, the J call TRBJ2-2; 9 bases fit TRBD1. Germline CDR1 and CDR2: SGHNT and YYREEE (reference sequence). The length of the CDR3 is 15 residues. With 6 bases clipped from V and 3 bases from J, the junction kept 6 bases outside the gene matches. This chain's CDR3 is CASNFRDRDTGELFF. In nucleotides, the CDR3 is TGTGCCAGCAACTTCCGGGACAGGGACACCGGGGAGCTGTTTTTT.

The rearrangement joins TRBV7-9 to TRBJ2-1; TRBD2 matches 9 bases. CDR3 length: 19 amino acids. The V gene's germline CDR1 is SEHNR and CDR2 FQNEAQ (reference sequence). The ends lost 1 base at V and 0 bases at J; junction bases unmatched: 10. The CDR3 nucleotides read TGTGCCAGCAGCTTAGGACTAGCGGTGGGGAGGGGCTCCTACAATGAGCAGTTCTTC. It translates to CASSLGLAVGRGSYNEQFF.

The genes are TRBV7-9 and TRBJ2-7; the D gene is possibly TRBD1 (6 bases). V lost 6 bases and J lost 5, with 14 bases in between. CDR3 size: 13 residues. Germline V gene lookup returns CDR1 SEHNR and CDR2 FQNEAQ (reference sequence). The CDR3 spells CASSEHRAHEQYF. The CDR3 DNA reads TGTGCCAGCAGTGAACACAGGGCCCACGAGCAGTACTTC.

The rearrangement joins TRBV28 to TRBJ1-5, with D possibly TRBD1 on 5 matching bases. V was trimmed by 6 bases and J by 4 bases, leaving 16 bases between them. There are 15 residues in the CDR3. Germline assignment: CDR1 MDHEN and CDR2 SYDVKM. CDR3 amino acids: CASSPPRQLNQPQHF. The DNA for the CDR3 is TGTGCCAGCAGCCCCCCCAGACAGCTTAATCAGCCCCAGCATTTT.

The CDR3 bases are TGTGCCAGCAGCTTATCCTCCCAGGGAAGGGAAAAACTGTTTTTT. Its protein product is CASSLSSQGREKLFF. This chain joins TRBV7-2 and TRBJ1-4; tentatively, D is TRBD1 (5 bases). Germline CDR1 is SGHTA and CDR2 is FQGNSA. This CDR3 is built from 15 residues. Trimming removed 2 bases at V and 8 bases at J, with 15 bases between.

This chain connects TRBV7-9 to TRBJ1-2; D may be TRBD1 (6 bases). Germline assignment: CDR1 SEHNR and CDR2 FQNEAQ (reference sequence). The length of the CDR3 is 15 residues. V gave up 0 bases and J gave up 2 bases, with 10 bases separating them. The CDR3 sequence is CASSLAGQKNYGYTF. DNA for the CDR3: TGTGCCAGCAGCTTAGCCGGACAGAAGAACTATGGCTACACCTTC.

V usage is TRBV2 and J usage is TRBJ2-2; no clear D. This CDR3 comprises 11 residues. From germline, CDR1 is SNHLY and CDR2 FYNNEI. Between the trimmed V and J ends, which lost 0 bases and 9 bases, there was a span of 2 bases. The CDR3 sequence: CASSEARELFF. The CDR3 coding sequence is TGTGCCAGCAGTGAAGCCAGGGAGCTGTTTTTT.

The V and J genes are TRBV18 and TRBJ2-1; TRBD1 is a possible D gene (5 bases). CDR1 is KGHSH and CDR2 is LQKENI in the germline V gene. This CDR3 has 14 amino acids. V was trimmed by 3 bases and J by 1 base, leaving 7 bases between them. DNA for the CDR3: TGTGCCAGCTCACCGGCAGGGTCCTACAATGAGCAGTTCTTC. It translates to CASSPAGSYNEQFF. Looking up the rest from reference TRBV18 and TRBJ2-1 gives the full variable domain: NAGVMQNPRHLVRRRGQEARLRCSPMKGHSHVYWYRQLPEEGLKFMVYLQKENIIDESGMPKERFSAEFPKEGPSILRIQQVVRGDSAAYFCASSPAGSYNEQFFGPGTRLTVL.